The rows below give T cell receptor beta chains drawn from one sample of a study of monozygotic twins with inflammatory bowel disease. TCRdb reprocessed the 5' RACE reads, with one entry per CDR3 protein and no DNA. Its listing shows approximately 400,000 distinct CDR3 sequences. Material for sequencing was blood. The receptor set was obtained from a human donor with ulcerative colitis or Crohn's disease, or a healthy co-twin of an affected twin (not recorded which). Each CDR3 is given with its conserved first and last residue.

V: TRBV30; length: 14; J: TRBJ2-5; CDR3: CAWSVLATQETQYF
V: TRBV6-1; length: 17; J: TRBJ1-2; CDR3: CASRRATSELGSYGYTF
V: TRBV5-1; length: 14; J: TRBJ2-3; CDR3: CASSLDPLLDTQYF
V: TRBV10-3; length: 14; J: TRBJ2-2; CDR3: CAIRPALNTGELFF
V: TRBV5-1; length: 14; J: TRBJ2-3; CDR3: CASSRGAITDTQYF
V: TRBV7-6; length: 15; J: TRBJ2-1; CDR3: CASSLGTVTYNEQFF
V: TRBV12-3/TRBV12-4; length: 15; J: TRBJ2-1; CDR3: CASTAWGGYNNEQFF
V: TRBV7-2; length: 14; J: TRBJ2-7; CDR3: CASNRDLNSYEQYF
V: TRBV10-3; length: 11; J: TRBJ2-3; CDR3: CAISSTDTQYF
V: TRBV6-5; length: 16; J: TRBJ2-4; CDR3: CASSYWQDLAKNIQYF
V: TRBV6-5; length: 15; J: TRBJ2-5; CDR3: CASSYSGRTQETQYF
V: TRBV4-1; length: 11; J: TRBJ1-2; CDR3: CASRNRDGYTF
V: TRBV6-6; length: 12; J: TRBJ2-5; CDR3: CASSYASETQYF
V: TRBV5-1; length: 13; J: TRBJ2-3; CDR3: CASSWGLADTQYF
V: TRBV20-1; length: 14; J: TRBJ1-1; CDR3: CSASGGLMNTEAFF
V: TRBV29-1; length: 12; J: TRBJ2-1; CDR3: CSVVEGANKQFF
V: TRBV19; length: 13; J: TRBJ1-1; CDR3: CASSITSNTEAFF
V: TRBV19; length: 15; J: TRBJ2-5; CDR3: CASSGASTRQETQYF
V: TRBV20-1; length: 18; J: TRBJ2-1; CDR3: CSAIGGREGLVVNNEQFF
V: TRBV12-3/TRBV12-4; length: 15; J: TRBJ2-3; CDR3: CASSGARPGTDTQYF